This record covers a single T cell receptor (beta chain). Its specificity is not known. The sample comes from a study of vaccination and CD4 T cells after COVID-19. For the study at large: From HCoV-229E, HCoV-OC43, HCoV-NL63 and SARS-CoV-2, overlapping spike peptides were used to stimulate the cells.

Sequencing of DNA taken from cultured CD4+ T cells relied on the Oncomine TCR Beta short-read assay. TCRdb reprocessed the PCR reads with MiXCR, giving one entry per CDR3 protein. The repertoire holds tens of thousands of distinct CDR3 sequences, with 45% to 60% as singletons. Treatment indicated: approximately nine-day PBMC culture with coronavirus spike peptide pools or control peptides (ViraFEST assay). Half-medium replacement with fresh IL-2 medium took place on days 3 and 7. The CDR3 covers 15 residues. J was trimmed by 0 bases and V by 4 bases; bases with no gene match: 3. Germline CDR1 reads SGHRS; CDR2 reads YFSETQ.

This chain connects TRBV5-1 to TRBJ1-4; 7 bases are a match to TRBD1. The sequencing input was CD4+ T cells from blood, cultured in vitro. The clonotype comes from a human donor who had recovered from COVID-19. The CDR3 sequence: CASSGQGATNEKLFF. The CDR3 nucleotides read TGCGCCAGCAGCGGCCAGGGGGCAACTAATGAAAAACTGTTTTTT.